This is a list of T cell receptor beta chains from one sample in a study of T cell changes during pregnancy in multiple sclerosis. The protocol was immunoSEQ multiplex PCR, while the TCRdb copy is restricted to in-frame clones and leaves out a portion. This sample yields 35,000 to 45,000 clones, of which about 85% are seen a single time; under 1% belongs to the top ten. Here the sequenced sample was CD4+ T cells from peripheral blood mononuclear cells, taken after pregnancy. The receptors derive from a female donor with multiple sclerosis, enrolled in a pregnancy study. CDR3s include the opening cysteine and the closing phenylalanine or tryptophan. Fields, in order: J gene, CDR3 length, D gene, V gene, clone size, CDR3 protein, CDR3 DNA. D genes are given only for firm matches. Size values are once, few and many counts, or a class for expanded clones, and some rows have none.

TRBJ1-1,13,TRBD1,TRBV5-1,NA,CASRKTGGTEAFF,TGCGCCAGCAGAAAGACAGGGGGCACTGAAGCTTTCTTT
TRBJ1-2,14,NA,TRBV12-1,NA,CASSFGTEVYGYTF,TGTGCCAGCAGCTTTGGGACAGAAGTCTATGGCTACACCTTC
TRBJ1-3,16,NA,TRBV9,NA,CASSVMGAYSGNTIYF,TGTGCCAGCAGCGTTATGGGCGCCTACTCTGGAAACACCATATATTTT
TRBJ2-5,16,TRBD2,TRBV4-1,NA,CASSQERGGGGATQYF,TGCGCCAGCAGCCAAGAAAGAGGAGGCGGGGGGGCGACCCAGTACTTC
TRBJ1-6,19,NA,TRBV27,NA,CASSLRGTWVSSYNSPLHF,TGTGCCAGCAGTTTAAGGGGGACATGGGTGAGCTCCTATAATTCACCCCTCCACTTT
TRBJ1-2,13,TRBD1,TRBV2,NA,CASRGGTGYGYTF,TGTGCCAGCAGGGGGGGGACAGGGTATGGCTACACCTTC
TRBJ2-3,21,NA,TRBV4-3,NA,CASSQAQKTGWWGSNTDTQYF,TGCGCCAGCAGCCAAGCACAGAAAACAGGGTGGTGGGGATCGAACACAGATACGCAGTATTTT
TRBJ2-5,13,NA,TRBV5-1,NA,CASSLDGVETQYF,TGCGCCAGCAGCTTGGACGGAGTAGAGACCCAGTACTTC
TRBJ2-1,17,NA,TRBV7-3,once,CASSPRGRASSYNEQFF,TGTGCCAGCAGCCCCCGGGGTAGGGCGAGCTCCTACAATGAGCAGTTCTTC
TRBJ1-1,14,NA,TRBV15,NA,CATSRAYTGLRAFF,TGTGCCACCAGCAGAGCTTACACAGGGCTTCGAGCTTTCTTT
TRBJ1-1,16,NA,TRBV5-6,once,CASSVFSWQGGPEAFF,TGTGCCAGCAGCGTTTTCTCGTGGCAGGGTGGCCCTGAAGCTTTCTTT
TRBJ2-7,14,TRBD1,TRBV11-1,NA,CASSYSGQGYEQYF,TGTGCCAGCAGCTATTCGGGACAGGGCTACGAGCAGTACTTC
TRBJ2-1,16,TRBD2,TRBV5-1,NA,CASSRTSGVSYNEQFF,TGCGCCAGCAGCAGGACTAGCGGGGTGTCCTACAATGAGCAGTTCTTC
TRBJ1-5,14,NA,TRBV30,NA,CAWAGEMSNQPQHF,TGTGCCTGGGCGGGGGAGATGAGCAATCAGCCCCAGCATTTT
TRBJ2-3,17,NA,TRBV4-2,NA,CASSQDTWGGGTDTQYF,TGTGCCAGCAGCCAAGACACGTGGGGGGGCGGGACAGATACGCAGTATTTT
TRBJ2-3,14,NA,TRBV6-5,NA,CASSYREDTDTQYF,TGTGCCAGCAGTTACAGGGAGGACACAGATACGCAGTATTTT
TRBJ2-1,14,TRBD1,TRBV2,NA,CASRDRGLANEQFF,TGTGCCAGCAGGGACAGGGGGCTTGCCAATGAGCAGTTCTTC
TRBJ2-1,16,TRBD2,TRBV28,NA,CASINRAGGLYNEQFF,TGTGCCAGCATCAACAGAGCGGGGGGACTATACAATGAGCAGTTCTTC
TRBJ2-5,17,TRBD1,TRBV18,NA,CASSPRSRDRGMETQYF,TGTGCCAGCTCCCCAAGGTCTCGGGACAGGGGTATGGAGACCCAGTACTTC
TRBJ1-1,14,NA,TRBV11-1,once,CASSLGRVNTEAFF,TGTGCCAGCAGCTTAGGGCGGGTGAACACTGAAGCTTTCTTT
TRBJ1-2,13,NA,TRBV19,NA,CASSIGGNYGYTF,TGTGCCAGTAGTATAGGAGGAAACTATGGCTACACCTTC
TRBJ1-2,14,NA,TRBV7-8,few,CASSLNGNELGYTF,TGTGCCAGCAGCTTAAACGGGAACGAGCTTGGCTACACCTTC
TRBJ1-4,13,TRBD1,TRBV29-1,few,CSVSQGASEKLFF,TGCAGCGTCTCACAGGGGGCGTCTGAAAAACTGTTTTTT
TRBJ1-4,15,NA,TRBV7-9,NA,CASSTWTVKNEKLFF,TGTGCCAGCAGCACCTGGACTGTCAAAAATGAAAAACTGTTTTTT
TRBJ2-7,14,TRBD1,TRBV7-2,NA,CASSLMTGDYEQYF,TGTGCCAGCAGCTTAATGACAGGGGACTACGAGCAGTACTTC
TRBJ2-4,16,TRBD2,TRBV5-1,NA,CASSQGAGTSVYIQYF,TGCGCCAGCAGCCAAGGGGCCGGAACTAGCGTGTACATTCAGTACTTC
TRBJ1-1,14,NA,TRBV9,NA,CASSPRTGWAEAFF,TGTGCCAGCAGCCCCAGAACAGGGTGGGCTGAAGCTTTCTTT
TRBJ1-2,16,TRBD1,TRBV7-9,NA,CASSLVWDSSFYGYTF,TGTGCCAGCAGCTTAGTATGGGACAGCTCCTTCTATGGCTACACCTTC
TRBJ1-2,13,NA,TRBV4-3,NA,CASSHDSVYGYTF,TGCGCCAGCAGCCACGACAGTGTTTATGGCTACACCTTC
TRBJ2-7,15,TRBD2,TRBV18,NA,CASSPTSGLSYEQYF,TGTGCCAGCTCTCCGACTAGCGGGCTCTCCTACGAGCAGTACTTC
TRBJ2-1,19,TRBD2,TRBV27,NA,CASSFGVPVGLAGGNEQFF,TGTGCCAGCAGTTTTGGCGTTCCGGTAGGACTAGCGGGGGGCAATGAGCAGTTCTTC
TRBJ1-1,14,NA,TRBV6-5,once,CASRRGALSTEAFF,TGTGCCAGTCGTCGGGGGGCTCTTAGCACTGAAGCTTTCTTT
TRBJ1-2,15,NA,TRBV7-9,NA,CASSDLGAGNYGYTF,TGTGCCAGCAGCGATCTTGGGGCAGGGAATTATGGCTACACCTTC
TRBJ1-1,14,TRBD1,TRBV6-1,NA,CASSVDRANTEAFF,TGTGCCAGCAGTGTGGACAGGGCGAACACTGAAGCTTTCTTT
TRBJ1-6,18,TRBD1,TRBV5-1,NA,CASSSGTGESSYNSPLHF,TGCGCCAGCAGCTCCGGGACAGGAGAGAGCTCCTATAATTCACCCCTCCACTTT
TRBJ1-5,14,TRBD1,TRBV5-4,NA,CASSLDRGDQPQHF,TGTGCCAGCAGTCTGGACAGGGGTGATCAGCCCCAGCATTTT
TRBJ2-5,15,TRBD2,TRBV5-4,NA,CASSLTSGGRETQYF,TGTGCCAGCAGCTTGACTAGCGGGGGGCGGGAGACCCAGTACTTC
TRBJ1-1,14,NA,TRBV6-5,NA,CASRLGTLNTEAFF,TGTGCCAGCAGGTTGGGGACACTAAACACTGAAGCTTTCTTT
TRBJ2-5,13,NA,TRBV18,NA,CASSRTAQETQYF,TGTGCCAGCTCGCGGACAGCACAAGAGACCCAGTACTTC
TRBJ1-5,14,NA,TRBV7-2,few,CASSLAPGGQPQHF,TGTGCCAGCAGCTTAGCCCCCGGGGGTCAGCCCCAGCATTTT